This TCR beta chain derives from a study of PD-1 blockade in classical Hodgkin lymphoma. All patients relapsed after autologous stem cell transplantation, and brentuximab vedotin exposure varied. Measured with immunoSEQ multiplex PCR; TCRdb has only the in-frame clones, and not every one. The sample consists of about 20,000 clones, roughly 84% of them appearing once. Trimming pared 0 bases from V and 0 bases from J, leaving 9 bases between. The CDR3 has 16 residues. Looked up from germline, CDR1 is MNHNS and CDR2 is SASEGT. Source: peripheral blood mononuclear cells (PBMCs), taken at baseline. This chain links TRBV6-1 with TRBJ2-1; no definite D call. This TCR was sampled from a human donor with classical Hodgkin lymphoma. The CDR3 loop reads CASSEAIRVSYNEQFF. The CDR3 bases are TGTGCCAGCAGTGAAGCTATAAGGGTCTCCTACAATGAGCAGTTCTTC.